This TCR beta chain came from a study of beta chain features in type 1 diabetes. This clone was detected a few times. Other nucleotide sequences in the sample specify the same CDR3. The CDR3 runs 13 residues. Germline CDR1 is SQVTM and CDR2 is ANQGSEA. V was pared by 4 bases and J by 1 base, with 3 bases of the junction left unmatched. Sequencing targeted expressed TCRB transcripts, as all isolated RNA had been reverse transcribed. Sequenced by immunoSEQ multiplex PCR; TCRdb stores in-frame clones only, minus some. The sample consists of hundreds of thousands of clones, around 10% of them appearing once.

V gene TRBV29-1 combines with J gene TRBJ2-7; 8 bases align to TRBD1. This clonotype originated in a woman in her late teens or twenties in good health. What was sequenced was naive CD4+ T cells from blood. The CDR3 region is CSVGQGASYEQYF. The CDR3 bases are TGCAGCGTTGGCCAGGGGGCATCCTACGAGCAGTACTTC.